This paragraph reports one TCR beta chain. The antigen is undetermined. Trimming stripped 0 bases from V and 7 bases from J, with 11 bases between. Germline assignment: CDR1 SGDLS and CDR2 YYNGEE. This CDR3 has 15 amino acids. These data are taken from a study of cytomegalovirus exposure and HLA in healthy donors. The wider study: A previous analysis identified approximately 120 million unique TCR beta sequences derived from around 200 million T cells.

Primers included in the PCR were 60 Vbeta and 13 Jbeta primers. Generated by immunoSEQ multiplex PCR, the TCRdb table keeps only in-frame clones and is missing some. The table shows over 85,000 clones, with 70% to 75% occurring only once. General study results and limits: Fewer N-insertions (relative to the approximately 700-donor mean) were reportedly seen in an Asian-associated ancestry cluster in a later analysis. The investigators catalogued about 170 TCR beta chains as cytomegalovirus-associated.

Samples came from healthy bone marrow donors. The chain recombines TRBV9 with TRBJ1-6; D uncertain. The clonotype was recovered from a man aged 35-49 years in good health and CMV-seronegative. What was sequenced was PBMCs. CDR3 in DNA: TGTGCCAGCAGCGTAGTCGGAGGGTACAATTCACCCCTCCACTTT. Protein: CASSVVGGYNSPLHF.